This T cell receptor (beta chain) was captured in a study of vaccination and CD4 T cells after COVID-19. Study overall: Participants got two doses of BNT162b2 or mRNA-1273 vaccine.

In the case of this clonotype: Its specificity is not known.

Study results and limitations: Median SARS-CoV-2-reactive clonotypes rose from 21 to 38, not significantly. It was observed that, in convalescent patients, a median about 90% of reactive clones arose only post-vaccination.

Treatment in this sample: 10-day PBMC culture with coronavirus spike peptide pools or control peptides (ViraFEST assay). Each well received 2 million to 2.5 million PBMCs, cultured with roughly 9.5 IU/ml IL-2 and 10 ug/ml peptide pools. This CDR3 spans 13 amino acids. Trimming left V 0 bases short and J 4 bases short, with 6 bases between. The V gene's germline CDR1 is SGHDT and CDR2 YYEEEE. Cultured CD4+ T cell DNA was sequenced using the Oncomine TCR Beta short-read assay. TCRdb reprocessed the PCR reads with MiXCR, giving one entry per CDR3 protein. In the table there are roughly 15,000 distinct CDR3 sequences, 35% to 55% of which are singletons.

Material for sequencing was CD4+ T cells from blood, cultured in vitro. J is TRBJ2-3 and V is TRBV5-6; the D is unclear. The TCR was taken from a human donor who had recovered from COVID-19. This CDR3 reads CASSLASSDTQYF. DNA of the CDR3: TGTGCCAGCAGCTTGGCCAGCTCAGATACGCAGTATTTT.